The clone carrying this TCR beta chain is medium-sized (0.01 to 0.1%) by share. Its antigen remains unidentified. A modified ARM-PCR protocol with three rounds of nested PCR amplified TCRbeta. TCRdb redid the calling of the multiplex PCR reads with MiXCR, one entry per CDR3 protein. This table has roughly 82,000 distinct CDR3 sequences, approximately 73% appearing once. Germline CDR1 reads MGHRA; CDR2 reads YSYEKL. The CDR3 length is 14 residues. J lost 1 base, V lost 2 bases, and 0 bases had no gene match. The sample belongs to a study of tumor and adjacent non-tumor tissue in lung cancer. For the study at large: The cohort had about a dozen adenocarcinoma, a couple of squamous cell and 1 small cell patients. Each sample yielded 4 million to 4.5 million productive TCRbeta reads on average.

General study findings and limits: Tumor TCR diversity, when higher, was linked to shorter survival. Tumor tissue had significantly higher TCR diversity than normal lung.

The template was RNA from unsorted bulk tissue. Distant lung tissue was collected more than 3 cm away from the tumor edge. Sample: distant non-tumor lung tissue. This chain joins TRBV4-1 and TRBJ2-3; 7 positions match TRBD1. The clonotype was recovered from a woman aged 45-60 years with non-small cell lung cancer. Here the CDR3 DNA reads TGCGCCAGCAGCCAAACAGGGGGCACAGATACGCAGTATTTT. Translation gives CASSQTGGTDTQYF.